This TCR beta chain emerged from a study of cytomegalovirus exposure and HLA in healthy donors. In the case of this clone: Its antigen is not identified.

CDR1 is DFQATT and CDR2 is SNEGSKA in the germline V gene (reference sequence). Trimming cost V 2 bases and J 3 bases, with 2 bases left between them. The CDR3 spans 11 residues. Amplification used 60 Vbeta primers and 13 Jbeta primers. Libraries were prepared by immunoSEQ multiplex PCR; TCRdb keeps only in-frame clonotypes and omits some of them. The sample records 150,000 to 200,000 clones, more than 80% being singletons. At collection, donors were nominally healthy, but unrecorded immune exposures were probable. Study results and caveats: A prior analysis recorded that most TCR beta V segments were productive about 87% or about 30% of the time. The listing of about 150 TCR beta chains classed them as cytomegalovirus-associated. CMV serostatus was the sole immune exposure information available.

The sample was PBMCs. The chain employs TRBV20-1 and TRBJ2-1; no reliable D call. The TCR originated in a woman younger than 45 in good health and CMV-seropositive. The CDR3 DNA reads TGCAGTGCTAGACACTACAATGAGCAGTTCTTC. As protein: CSARHYNEQFF.